The 27 T cell receptor beta chains given below trace back to one sample, sequenced in a study of T cells expressing NK-cell markers. With the 5' RACE reads reprocessed, TCRdb shows one record per CDR3 protein and no DNA. The table gives roughly 380,000 distinct CDR3 sequences; the top ten clones make up around 4.9% of it. Sequencing used blood T cells: a sorted CD56 or NKG2C T cell subset, CD4+ or CD8+ T cells, or bulk PBMC T cells (not recorded which). The origin of the receptors is a man between 18 and 69 years old in good health.

The CDR3 protein is CSAILVLGGEKLFF. The genes are TRBV20-1 and TRBJ1-4. Per germline, CDR1 DFQATT and CDR2 SNEGSKA (reference sequence). The CDR3 has 14 amino acids.

The rearrangement joins TRBV5-6 to TRBJ1-1; no DNA is available, so the TRBD1 call from TCRdb remains unchecked. Germline V gene sequence: CDR1 SGHDT, CDR2 YYEEEE. This CDR3 contains 15 residues. CDR3 protein: CASSLGQPGLRQAFF. The variable domain in full, with the rest retrieved from reference TRBV5-6 and TRBJ1-1, is DAGVTQSPTHLIKTRGQQVTLRCSPKSGHDTVSWYQQALGQGPQFIFQYYEEEERQRGNFPDRFSGHQFPNYSSELNVNALLLGDSALYLCASSLGQPGLRQAFFGQGTRLTVV.

The chain carries TRBV5-1 and TRBJ1-5; checking the TCRdb D call of TRBD1 is not possible without DNA. The CDR3 runs 16 residues. Germline CDR1 is SGHRS and CDR2 is YFSETQ. The CDR3 region is CASSLIGTGSNQPQHF.

The chain employs TRBV11-2 and TRBJ2-7; TCRdb lists TRBD2, though no DNA is available to test this call. The CDR3 is 16 residues long. Germline V gene data show CDR1 as SGHAT and CDR2 as FQNNGV. The CDR3: CASSLDLTGGKYEQYF. The full variable domain, rest sourced from reference TRBV11-2 and TRBJ2-7, is EAGVAQSPRYKIIEKRQSVAFWCNPISGHATLYWYQQILGQGPKLLIQFQNNGVVDDSQLPKDRFSAERLKGVDSTLKIQPAKLEDSAVYLCASSLDLTGGKYEQYFGPGTRLTVT.

The J gene is TRBJ1-1, the V gene TRBV5-1. There are 15 residues in the CDR3. Germline loops: CDR1 SGHRS, CDR2 YFSETQ. CDR3 region: CASSSSGVMNTEAFF. Supplemented by reference TRBV5-1 and TRBJ1-1, the full variable domain reads KAGVTQTPRYLIKTRGQQVTLSCSPISGHRSVSWYQQTPGQGLQFLFEYFSETQRNKGNFPGRFSGRQFSNSRSEMNVSTLELGDSALYLCASSSSGVMNTEAFFGQGTRLTVV.

This sequence joins TRBV7-9 and TRBJ2-5; TCRdb reports TRBD1, a call that lacks DNA to check it against. The germline V gene has CDR1 SEHNR and CDR2 FQNEAQ (reference sequence). This CDR3 spans 15 amino acids. The CDR3 region is CASSSRTGGPETQYF.

The rearrangement joins TRBV7-3 to TRBJ2-5; TCRdb's D gene call, TRBD1, goes unchecked for lack of DNA. This CDR3 comprises 15 residues. The V gene's germline CDR1 is SGHTA and CDR2 FQGTGA. CDR3: CASSATGGGQETQYF.

The chain uses TRBV18 and TRBJ1-3; absent DNA, TCRdb's TRBD1 call cannot be checked. From germline, CDR1 is KGHSH and CDR2 LQKENI. This CDR3 is 15 amino acids long. The CDR3 sequence is CASSPKGAAGNTIYF. Based on the CDR3 plus reference TRBV18 and TRBJ1-3, the full variable domain is NAGVMQNPRHLVRRRGQEARLRCSPMKGHSHVYWYRQLPEEGLKFMVYLQKENIIDESGMPKERFSAEFPKEGPSILRIQQVVRGDSAAYFCASSPKGAAGNTIYFGEGSWLTVV.

The V and J genes are TRBV10-2 and TRBJ2-4; TCRdb calls TRBD1, which cannot be checked without DNA. The germline V gene encodes CDR1 WSHSY and CDR2 SAAADI. This CDR3 is 15 amino acids long. This chain's CDR3 is CASSEKSGVGNIQYF.

This chain uses TRBV24-1 with TRBJ2-1; TCRdb's assignment of TRBD1 cannot be checked, as there is no DNA. CDR1 and CDR2 (germline): KGHDR, SFDVKD. This CDR3 comprises 16 residues. The CDR3: CATSDPSDRGNNEQFF.

The J gene is TRBJ2-6, the V gene TRBV7-6; TCRdb's D call of TRBD1 is untestable without DNA. The CDR3 loop spans 17 amino acids. Germline CDR1 and CDR2: SGHVS and FNYEAQ. CDR3 in amino acids: CASSLGGAPTGANVLTF.

This chain's CDR3 is CASSQGITGNQPQHF. V and J are TRBV4-2 and TRBJ1-5; the D gene TCRdb calls, TRBD1, cannot be checked with no DNA. Germline assignment: CDR1 LGHNA and CDR2 YNFKEQ. The CDR3 sequence is 15 residues long.

J is TRBJ2-5 and V is TRBV6-1; TCRdb proposes TRBD2, but this gene call is untestable without DNA. Germline V gene data show CDR1 as MNHNS and CDR2 as SASEGT. The CDR3 extends over 16 amino acids. CDR3 region: CASSAVGVAGRETQYF.

The chain employs TRBV7-2 and TRBJ1-3. The CDR3 is 14 residues long. Germline V CDR1 and CDR2: SGHTA, FQGNSA. The CDR3 region is CASSRDSSGNTIYF.

The chain's CDR3 is CASSRAGALNTEAFF. The V gene is TRBV5-1, the J gene TRBJ1-1. The germline CDR1 and CDR2 sequences are SGHRS and YFSETQ. The CDR3 loop spans 15 amino acids.

The chain has TRBV7-8 and TRBJ1-2. Germline V gene data show CDR1 as SGHVS and CDR2 as FQNEAQ. The CDR3 spans 16 residues. The CDR3 here is CASSLRSNSLIYGYTF.

This chain links TRBV28 with TRBJ2-1; without DNA, the TCRdb call of TRBD1 cannot be checked. This CDR3 contains 14 residues. The germline CDR1 and CDR2 sequences are MDHEN and SYDVKM. The CDR3 loop reads CASSSLRQGNEQFF.

J is TRBJ1-1 and V is TRBV5-5; the D gene TCRdb calls, TRBD1, cannot be checked with no DNA. Germline CDR1 and CDR2: SGHKS and YYEKEE (reference sequence). CDR3 length equals 13 residues. CDR3 amino acids: CASSRSGTVGAFF.

This chain connects TRBV7-2 to TRBJ2-3; there is no DNA to check the TCRdb D call of TRBD1. CDR1 SGHTA and CDR2 FQGNSA come from the germline V gene. The CDR3 extends over 15 amino acids. CDR3 protein: CASSYPGPSTDTQYF.

This chain connects TRBV11-2 to TRBJ2-5; TCRdb's D gene call, TRBD2, goes unchecked for lack of DNA. Germline V gene sequence: CDR1 SGHAT, CDR2 FQNNGV. This CDR3 spans 17 amino acids. CDR3 region: CASSLWTLRAVQETQYF.

The rearrangement joins TRBV3-1 to TRBJ1-3. The V gene's germline CDR1 is LGHDT and CDR2 YNNKEL (reference sequence). The CDR3 spans 15 residues. CDR3: CASSPRATPGNTIYF.

The V call is TRBV15, the J call TRBJ2-3; the TCRdb call, TRBD1, lacks DNA for checking. CDR1 is LNHNV and CDR2 is YYDKDF in the germline V gene (reference sequence). The CDR3 sequence is 15 residues long. The CDR3 reads CATTRDLGAADTQYF.

CDR3 residues: CASSSSRTGWDTQYF. This chain links TRBV27 with TRBJ2-3; lacking DNA, the TRBD1 call made by TCRdb goes unchecked. CDR1 MNHEY and CDR2 SMNVEV come from the germline V gene (reference sequence). There are 15 residues in the CDR3.

The chain joins TRBV27 to TRBJ2-7; as DNA is missing, the TRBD1 call by TCRdb cannot be tested. This CDR3 comprises 15 residues. From germline, CDR1 is MNHEY and CDR2 SMNVEV (reference sequence). Here the CDR3 reads CASSLRQGFTYEQYF.

The chain couples TRBV6-5 to TRBJ2-2; the TRBD1 assignment by TCRdb is unverifiable without DNA. Germline values: CDR1 MNHEY, CDR2 SVGAGI. This CDR3 contains 15 residues. The CDR3 loop is CASSYGQSPTGELFF.

The V and J genes are TRBV5-1 and TRBJ2-5; the D call from TCRdb, TRBD1, cannot be confirmed without DNA. This CDR3 region has 15 residues. Looked up from germline, CDR1 is SGHRS and CDR2 is YFSETQ. CDR3 sequence: CASSRGDSLQETQYF.

The rearrangement links TRBV19 to TRBJ2-1; TCRdb outputs TRBD2, but without DNA this stays unchecked. The CDR3 covers 18 residues. The germline CDR1 and CDR2 sequences are LNHDA and SQIVND (reference sequence). CDR3 protein: CATRSGTSGGWPYNEQFF.